These 21 T cell receptor beta chains originate from one sample sequenced in a study of neurological immune-mediated disorders. Indicated time point: longitudinal time-point 2. Each CDR3 protein gets one entry after TCRdb re-called the 5' RACE reads with MiXCR. This sample has some 60,000 distinct CDR3 sequences; around 10% occur once, and the top ten carry approximately 12%. Sequenced input: PBMCs. The receptors were sampled from a young man in good health.

This clonotype was detected ten times or more. The J gene is TRBJ2-7, the V gene TRBV7-2, with D unresolved. The CDR3 runs 13 residues. Germline V gene sequence: CDR1 SGHTA, CDR2 FQGNSA. The V gene lost 1 base and the J gene lost 3 bases, with 7 bases spanning the gap. The CDR3 DNA sequence: TGTGCCAGCAGCTTAGAGCTGGGCTACGAGCAGTACTTC. Its translation is CASSLELGYEQYF.

This clonotype was counted at least ten times. The rearrangement links TRBV5-1 to TRBJ2-3, with TRBD2 matching 10 bases. The CDR3 extends over 14 amino acids. The trim removed 0 bases at V and 9 bases at J, leaving 4 bases unmatched. Germline-derived CDR1 and CDR2 are SGHRS and YFSETQ. The CDR3 region has the DNA TGCGCCAGCAGCTTGGCACTAGCGGGAAAAACGCAGTATTTT. This gives the protein CASSLALAGKTQYF.

This clonotype was detected ten times or more. V is TRBV5-1 and J is TRBJ2-3, with TRBD2 matching 7 bases. Trimming took 4 bases from V and 3 from J; bases not matched to a gene: 11. This CDR3 has 16 residues. Germline loops: CDR1 SGHRS, CDR2 YFSETQ. The CDR3 nucleotides read TGCGCCAGCAGCCTCAGGAGCTCTAGCGGAACAGATACGCAGTATTTT. It is translated as CASSLRSSSGTDTQYF.

This clonotype was recorded a few times. V usage is TRBV7-3 and J usage is TRBJ2-1; 11 bases are a match to TRBD2. With V trimmed by 4 bases and J by 4 bases, 3 bases remained unmatched. From germline, CDR1 is SGHTA and CDR2 FQGTGA. The CDR3 consists of 15 residues. The CDR3 DNA sequence: TGTGCCAGCAGCTCCCGACTAGCGGGATACAATGAGCAGTTCTTC. Its translation: CASSSRLAGYNEQFF.

This clonotype was seen ten or more times. The chain combines TRBV29-1 with TRBJ2-5; D is ambiguous. Trimming stripped 4 bases from V and 0 bases from J, with 9 bases between. CDR1 and CDR2 from the germline V gene are SQVTM and ANQGSEA. The CDR3 has 13 residues. The DNA for the CDR3 is TGCAGCGTTGTATCCTACTACCAAGAGACCCAGTACTTC. This gives the protein CSVVSYYQETQYF.

Many counts were recorded for this clonotype. The rearrangement joins TRBV20-1 to TRBJ2-5; 10 bases align to TRBD2. From germline, CDR1 is DFQATT and CDR2 SNEGSKA (reference sequence). There are 16 residues in the CDR3. V dropped 5 bases and J dropped 5; count of bases not matched to a gene: 14. This chain's CDR3 is CSAPRWASGRGETQYF. In nucleotides, the CDR3 is TGCAGTGCTCCCCGGTGGGCTAGCGGGAGAGGGGAGACCCAGTACTTC.

This clonotype has a count of ten or more. The chain couples TRBV3-1 to TRBJ2-1; 9 nucleotides line up with TRBD2. This CDR3 is 18 amino acids long. The germline V gene encodes CDR1 LGHDT and CDR2 YNNKEL (reference sequence). The trim removed 4 bases at V and 1 base at J, leaving 11 bases unmatched. CDR3 sequence (DNA): TGTGCCAGCAGCCTGCCGGGAGCGGGAGGTGCTTCCTACAATGAGCAGTTCTTC. As protein: CASSLPGAGGASYNEQFF.

The V gene is TRBV30, the J gene TRBJ1-4, with D tentatively TRBD1 (5 bases). The CDR3 runs to 17 residues. The V end was cut by 3 bases, the J end by 4 bases, with 21 bases between. The V gene's germline CDR1 is GTSNPN and CDR2 SVGIG (reference sequence). This CDR3 reads CAWRENLPGLGNEKLFF. CDR3 nucleotide sequence: TGTGCCTGGAGAGAAAATCTTCCGGGACTGGGTAATGAAAAACTGTTTTTT.

Many counts were recorded for this clonotype. The chain couples TRBV7-9 to TRBJ2-1, with D possibly being TRBD2 (6 bases). This CDR3 is 16 amino acids long. Germline CDR1 and CDR2: SEHNR and FQNEAQ (reference sequence). V was clipped by 5 bases and J by 4 bases, with 18 bases between them. The CDR3 loop is CASSPRSSGLYNEQFF. The CDR3 nucleotides are TGTGCCAGCAGCCCCCGTAGTAGCGGACTTTACAATGAGCAGTTCTTC. The whole variable domain, remainder taken from reference TRBV7-9 and TRBJ2-1, is DTGVSQNPRHKITKRGQNVTFRCDPISEHNRLYWYRQTLGQGPEFLTYFQNEAQLEKSRLLSDRFSAERPKGSFSTLEIQRTEQGDSAMYLCASSPRSSGLYNEQFFGPGTRLTVL.

The sample holds a few counts of this clonotype. The chain uses TRBV29-1 and TRBJ1-1; D is ambiguous. The germline V gene encodes CDR1 SQVTM and CDR2 ANQGSEA. V dropped 1 base and J dropped 0 bases, with 12 bases sitting between them. This CDR3 has 15 amino acids. The CDR3 coding sequence is TGCAGCGTTGAAGCGGGTTTTTATATGAACACTGAAGCTTTCTTT. It yields the protein CSVEAGFYMNTEAFF.

This clonotype was counted many times. The chain is built from TRBV20-1 and TRBJ2-5; D remains ambiguous. The CDR3 has 15 amino acids. Trimming left V 0 bases short and J 5 bases short, with 16 bases between. The V gene's germline CDR1 is DFQATT and CDR2 SNEGSKA (reference sequence). CDR3 DNA sequence: TGCAGTGCTAGAGATTTGGGCGCCCCCGGGGAGACCCAGTACTTC. It codes for CSARDLGAPGETQYF.

This clonotype came up many times. CDR3 loop: CASGKDSPFFTEAFF. The CDR3 DNA reads TGTGCCAGTGGTAAGGACAGCCCGTTTTTCACTGAAGCTTTCTTT. V usage is TRBV19 and J usage is TRBJ1-1, with D perhaps TRBD1 (6 bases). This CDR3 is 15 amino acids long. Germline CDR1 is LNHDA and CDR2 is SQIVND (reference sequence). Trimming took off 8 bases at V and 4 bases at J, with 20 bases between the two ends.

This clonotype was detected many times. This rearrangement joins TRBV15 to TRBJ2-3; 11 positions match TRBD2. The V gene's germline CDR1 is LNHNV and CDR2 YYDKDF (reference sequence). This CDR3 spans 17 amino acids. V dropped 3 bases and J dropped 0; count of bases not matched to a gene: 5. CDR3 region: CATSRGLAERSTDTQYF. CDR3 DNA sequence: TGTGCCACCAGCAGGGGACTAGCGGAGCGAAGCACAGATACGCAGTATTTT.

This clonotype was seen ten or more times. The rearrangement joins TRBV20-1 to TRBJ2-1; a weak D match, TRBD2 (6 bases). V dropped 0 bases and J dropped 7 bases, with 13 bases sitting between them. This CDR3 is built from 14 residues. The V gene's germline CDR1 is DFQATT and CDR2 SNEGSKA (reference sequence). CDR3 loop: CSARDDTGENEQFF. CDR3 DNA sequence: TGCAGTGCTAGAGATGATACGGGAGAAAATGAGCAGTTCTTC.

This clonotype was picked up many times. The rearrangement uses TRBV7-2 and TRBJ2-1, with a possible D match to TRBD2 (6 bases). Trimming cost V 2 bases and J 6 bases, with 14 bases left between them. This CDR3 is 15 amino acids long. From germline, CDR1 is SGHTA and CDR2 FQGNSA. CDR3: CASSLPAGGVNEQFF. The CDR3 DNA sequence: TGTGCCAGCAGCTTACCCGCAGGAGGGGTCAATGAGCAGTTCTTC.

This clonotype was recorded many times. V gene TRBV30 combines with J gene TRBJ2-2; D is perhaps TRBD1 (5 bases). CDR3 length: 14 amino acids. The V end was cut by 1 base, the J end by 1 base, with 7 bases between. Germline CDR1 reads GTSNPN; CDR2 reads SVGIG (reference sequence). The chain's CDR3 is CAWSEQVNTGELFF. Here the CDR3 DNA reads TGTGCCTGGAGTGAACAGGTGAACACCGGGGAGCTGTTTTTT. The whole variable domain, filled in from reference TRBV30 and TRBJ2-2, reads SQTIHQWPATLVQPVGSPLSLECTVEGTSNPNLYWYRQAAGRGLQLLFYSVGIGQISSEVPQNLSASRPQDRQFILSSKKLLLSDSGFYLCAWSEQVNTGELFFGEGSRLTVL.

This clonotype has a count of ten or more. The rearrangement links TRBV7-9 to TRBJ1-5, with 9 bases that match TRBD1. Germline-derived CDR1 and CDR2 are SEHNR and FQNEAQ (reference sequence). This CDR3 spans 16 amino acids. The V gene end was trimmed by 4 bases and the J gene end by 2 bases; junction bases not matched to a gene: 6. CDR3 loop: CASSSGTGPGNQPQHF. CDR3 nucleotides: TGTGCCAGCAGCTCGGGGACAGGGCCTGGCAATCAGCCCCAGCATTTT.

Worth noting for this clonotype: One base away lies a much larger clone, so this may be a sequencing read error. The chain employs TRBV7-3 and TRBJ2-5; D is possibly TRBD1 (6 bases). The V end lost 2 bases, the J end lost 1 base, and 11 bases lay between the germline ends. The CDR3 totals 15 residues. Germline values: CDR1 SGHTA, CDR2 FQGTGA. This chain's CDR3 is CASSLVAGVQETQYF. The CDR3 coding sequence is TGTGCCAGCAGCTTAGTTGCAGGGGTCCAAGAGACCCAGTACTTC.

The sample holds many counts of this clonotype. The V call is TRBV5-1, the J call TRBJ2-7; 11 bases align to TRBD1. The CDR3 sequence is 14 residues long. Per the germline V gene, CDR1 is SGHRS and CDR2 is YFSETQ. The V segment lost 4 bases and the J segment 2 bases; nucleotides outside the gene matches: 2. The CDR3 DNA sequence: TGCGCCAGCAGCAGGGGACAGGGGGCCTACGAGCAGTACTTC. Translation: CASSRGQGAYEQYF.

The genes are TRBV5-1 and TRBJ2-1; no clear D gene. This CDR3 comprises 14 residues. V was shortened by 4 bases and J by 0 bases, with 8 bases between the two germline ends. Germline CDR1 and CDR2: SGHRS and YFSETQ. CDR3 sequence reads: CASSETFSYNEQFF. CDR3 DNA: TGCGCCAGCAGCGAGACTTTCTCCTACAATGAGCAGTTCTTC.

This clonotype was observed at least ten times. The genes are TRBV6-1 and TRBJ2-6; TRBD1 might be the D (5 bases). CDR3 length equals 14 residues. V lost 10 bases, J lost 4 bases, and 14 bases lay in between. Looked up from germline, CDR1 is MNHNS and CDR2 is SASEGT. The CDR3 DNA is TGTGCCATCGACCCAGGGTCCGGGGCCAACGTCCTGACTTTC. This gives the protein CAIDPGSGANVLTF.